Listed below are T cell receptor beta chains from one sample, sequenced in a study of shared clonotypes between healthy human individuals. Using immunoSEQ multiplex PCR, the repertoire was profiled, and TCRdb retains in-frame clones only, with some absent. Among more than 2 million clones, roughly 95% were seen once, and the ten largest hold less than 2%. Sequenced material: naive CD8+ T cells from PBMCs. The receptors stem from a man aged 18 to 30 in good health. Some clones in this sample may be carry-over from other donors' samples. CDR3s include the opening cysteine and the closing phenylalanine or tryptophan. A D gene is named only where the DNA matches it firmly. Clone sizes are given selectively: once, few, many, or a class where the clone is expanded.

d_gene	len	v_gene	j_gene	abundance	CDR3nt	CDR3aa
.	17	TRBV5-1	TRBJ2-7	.	TGCGCCAGCAGCTCCTCTCCTAGGGCAGGGGGAGGGCACGAGCAGTACTTC	CASSSSPRAGGGHEQYF
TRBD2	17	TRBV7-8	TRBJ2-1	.	TGTGCCAGCAGCTGGGGACTAGCGGGAGGAATCTACAATGAGCAGTTCTTC	CASSWGLAGGIYNEQFF
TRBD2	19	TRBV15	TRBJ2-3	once	TGTGCCACCAGCAGAGGGGCCAGCGGGAGGGCCTCTTTTGTAGATACGCAGTATTTT	CATSRGASGRASFVDTQYF
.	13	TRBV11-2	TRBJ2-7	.	TGTGCCAGCCAGCGGGGACAGACCTACGAGCAGTACTTC	CASQRGQTYEQYF
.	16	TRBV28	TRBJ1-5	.	TGTGCCAGCAGCGGTGTGGGGGTTGAGGGCAATCAGCCCCAGCATTTT	CASSGVGVEGNQPQHF
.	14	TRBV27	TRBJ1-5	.	TGTGCCAGCAGTTCGACAGAGAGCAATCAGCCCCAGCATTTT	CASSSTESNQPQHF
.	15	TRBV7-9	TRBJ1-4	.	TGTGCCAGCAGCTTAGGGGGGCGGAGATCTGAAAAACTGTTTTTT	CASSLGGRRSEKLFF
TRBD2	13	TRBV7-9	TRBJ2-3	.	TGTGCCAGCAGCCCGGGGACTACTGATACGCAGTATTTT	CASSPGTTDTQYF
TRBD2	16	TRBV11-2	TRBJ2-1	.	TGTGCCAGCAGCTTAGGGGGACTAGCGGGAGCGGCTGAGCAGTTCTTC	CASSLGGLAGAAEQFF
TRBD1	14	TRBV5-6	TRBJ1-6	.	TGTGCCACCGGGACAGGGGGGGATAATTCACCCCTCCACTTT	CATGTGGDNSPLHF
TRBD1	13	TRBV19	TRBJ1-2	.	TGTGCCAGTAGCCCAACAGGGGACTATGGCTACACCTTC	CASSPTGDYGYTF
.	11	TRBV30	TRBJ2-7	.	TGTGCCTTACTCAACTCAGGGGTCAGGTACTTC	CALLNSGVRYF
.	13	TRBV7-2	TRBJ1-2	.	TGTGCCAGCAGCGCCCCACCACTGGTTGGCTACACCTTC	CASSAPPLVGYTF
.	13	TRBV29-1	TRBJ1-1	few	TGCAGCGTTGTACAGTGGGGTAAGACTGAAGCTTTCTTT	CSVVQWGKTEAFF
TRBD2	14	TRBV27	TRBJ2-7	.	TGTGCCAGCAGTACACCAGCGGGAGGATCCGAGCAGTACTTC	CASSTPAGGSEQYF
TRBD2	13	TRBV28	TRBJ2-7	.	TGTGCCAGCGTAGCGGGAGGATCCTACGAGCAGTACTTC	CASVAGGSYEQYF
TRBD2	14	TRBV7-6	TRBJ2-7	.	TGTGCCAGCAGCTTATTGACTAGCGCGGGTGAGCAGTACTTC	CASSLLTSAGEQYF
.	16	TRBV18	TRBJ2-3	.	TGTGCCAGCTCACCCCCGGGACACCTCTACACAGATACGCAGTATTTT	CASSPPGHLYTDTQYF
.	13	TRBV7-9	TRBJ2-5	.	TGTGCCAGCGGCGAGCTAGTCCAAGAGACCCAGTACTTC	CASGELVQETQYF
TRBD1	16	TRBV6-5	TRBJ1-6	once	TGTGCCAGCAGTTCAAGGGGCGGGACAGATAATTCACCCCTCCACTTT	CASSSRGGTDNSPLHF
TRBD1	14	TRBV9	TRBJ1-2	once	TGTGCCAGCAGCGTAGGACAGGGCGCGTATGGCTACACCTTC	CASSVGQGAYGYTF
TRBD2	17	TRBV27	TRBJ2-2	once	TGTGCCAGCAGTTTATGGGCGGGAGGGCCCAACACCGGGGAGCTGTTTTTT	CASSLWAGGPNTGELFF
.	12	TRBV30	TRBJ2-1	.	TGTGCCTGGAGTGTAATCCAAAATGAGCAGTTCTTC	CAWSVIQNEQFF
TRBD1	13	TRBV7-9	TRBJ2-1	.	TGTGCCAGCAGTCCCCAGGGGGCGGATGAGCAGTTCTTC	CASSPQGADEQFF